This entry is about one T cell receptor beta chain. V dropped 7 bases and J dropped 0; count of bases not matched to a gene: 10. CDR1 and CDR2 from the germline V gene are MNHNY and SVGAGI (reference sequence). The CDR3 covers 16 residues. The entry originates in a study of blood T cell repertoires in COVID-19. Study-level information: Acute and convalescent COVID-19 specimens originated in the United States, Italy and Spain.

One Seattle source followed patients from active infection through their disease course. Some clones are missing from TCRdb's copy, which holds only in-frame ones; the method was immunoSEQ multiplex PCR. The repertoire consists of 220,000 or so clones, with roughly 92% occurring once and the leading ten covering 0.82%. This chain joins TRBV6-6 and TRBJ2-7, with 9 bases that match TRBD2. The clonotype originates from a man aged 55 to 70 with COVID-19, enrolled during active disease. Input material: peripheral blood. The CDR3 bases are TGTGCCAGCAACGGCCTAGCGGGAATCAGCTCCTACGAGCAGTACTTC. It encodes CASNGLAGISSYEQYF.